A selection of T cell receptor beta chains follows, all from one sample in a study of T cell responses to AZD1222 COVID-19 vaccine. Measured with immunoSEQ multiplex PCR; TCRdb has only the in-frame clones, and not every one. This sample has some 150,000 clones, with around 90% found just once. The sequencing here drew on peripheral blood, taken on day 0 of AZD1222 vaccination. Every receptor here comes from an adult in good health. CDR3s include the opening cysteine and the closing phenylalanine or tryptophan. The D gene is left open where the match is weak. Clone size is not always given. Where it is, it says once, few, many or a class for expanded clones.

size,D,V,J,DNA,CDR3
-,-,TRBV19,TRBJ1-5,TGTGCCAGTAGTCTAGCCAGGAGAATTAATCAGCCCCAGCATTTT,CASSLARRINQPQHF
-,-,TRBV9,TRBJ2-5,TGTGCCAGCAGCGTCCCCCAGAGGACCCAGTACTTC,CASSVPQRTQYF
-,-,TRBV7-2,TRBJ1-6,TGTGCCAGCAGCTTTGGACTGGATAATTCACCCCTCCACTTT,CASSFGLDNSPLHF
-,-,TRBV19,TRBJ1-2,TGTGCCAGTATGGGCCGGGGGTATGGCCACACCTTC,CASMGRGYGHTF
-,TRBD2,TRBV11-2,TRBJ2-1,TGTGCCAGCAGCCTGGGGACTAGCGGGAATGAGCAGTTCTTC,CASSLGTSGNEQFF
-,-,TRBV5-1,TRBJ1-4,TGCGCCAGCAGCTTCCCGGGGGGTGAAAAACTGTTTTTT,CASSFPGGEKLFF
-,-,TRBV14,TRBJ1-1,TGTGCCAGCAGCCCCAGGGGTGGAGGCGCCAGGAGTGTGAACACTGAAGCTTTCTTT,CASSPRGGGARSVNTEAFF
-,TRBD2,TRBV3-1/TRBV3-2,TRBJ2-5,TGTGCCAGCAGCCAAGAACGGCTAGCGGGGCAAGAGACCCAGTACTTC,CASSQERLAGQETQYF
-,TRBD2,TRBV5-1,TRBJ2-2,TGCGCCAGCAGCGTTAGCGGGGCCGGGGAGCTGTTTTTT,CASSVSGAGELFF
once,-,TRBV29-1,TRBJ1-5,TGCAGCGTTGAAGGATTATTTCTCATCAGGGAAAATCAGCCCCAGCATTTT,CSVEGLFLIRENQPQHF
-,-,TRBV12-3/TRBV12-4,TRBJ1-4,TGTGCCAGCAGTACCGTGACGGACAAACTGTTTTTT,CASSTVTDKLFF
-,-,TRBV12-2,TRBJ1-1,TGTGCAAGTCGCACCCCTGTCGCGAACACTGAAGCTTTCTTT,CASRTPVANTEAFF
-,-,TRBV28,TRBJ1-3,TGTGCCAGCAGTTTAGCCCGATTTCACTCTGGAAACACCATATATTTT,CASSLARFHSGNTIYF
-,TRBD2,TRBV24-1,TRBJ2-7,TGTGCCACCAGTGACCCAAGCGGGGGGGCCTACGAGCAGTACTTC,CATSDPSGGAYEQYF
-,TRBD1,TRBV19,TRBJ1-5,TGTGCCAGTAGTATTTTGGGACAGGGATCATGGCCCCAGCATTTT,CASSILGQGSWPQHF
many,TRBD1,TRBV3-1/TRBV3-2,TRBJ1-2,TGTGCCAGCAGCCCGAGACAGGGTCCTACTCCCTATGGCTACACCTTC,CASSPRQGPTPYGYTF
-,-,TRBV11-3,TRBJ1-6,TGTGCCAGCAGCTTAGGGCTGGGCAGGGAATATAATTCACCCCTCCACTTT,CASSLGLGREYNSPLHF
-,TRBD2,TRBV19,TRBJ2-2,TGTGCCAGTAGCGGAGCGGGGGGGCCAGCCGGGGAGCTGTTTTTT,CASSGAGGPAGELFF
once,-,TRBV7-9,TRBJ1-1,TGTGCCAGCAGCCCGGGGTTGGGCGACACTGAAGCTTTCTTT,CASSPGLGDTEAFF
few,-,TRBV7-8,TRBJ1-6,TGTGCCAGCAGCTTAACGGGACATAGTCGACTGTTCGGCTGGAATTCACCCCTCCACTTT,CASSLTGHSRLFGWNSPLHF
-,-,TRBV12-5,TRBJ2-7,TGTGCTAGTGGTTTAGAATCCTACGAGCAGTACTTC,CASGLESYEQYF
-,-,TRBV18,TRBJ1-3,TGTGCCAGCTCACCACGGGAGACTGGAAACACCATATATTTT,CASSPRETGNTIYF
-,TRBD1,TRBV4-1,TRBJ1-3,TGCGCCAGCAGCCAAGCAGGGACAGGGGGGCTCTCTGGAAACACCATATATTTT,CASSQAGTGGLSGNTIYF
once,-,TRBV7-2,TRBJ1-1,TGTGCCAGCAGCCCCGGGACCATTTCTACTGAAGCTTTCTTT,CASSPGTISTEAFF
-,-,TRBV5-4,TRBJ1-3,TGTGCCAGCAGCTTAGAGGTCTCTGGAAACACCATATATTTT,CASSLEVSGNTIYF
-,-,TRBV7-9,TRBJ1-6,TGTGCCAGCACCGCAGGCGGGAGCTCCTATAATTCACCCCTCCACTTT,CASTAGGSSYNSPLHF
-,-,TRBV19,TRBJ1-1,TGTGCCAGTAGTATAGTGCCGGAGAACACTGAAGCTTTCTTT,CASSIVPENTEAFF
-,-,TRBV28,TRBJ1-2,TGTGCCAGCAGTTTCGGGCAGGGCTATGGCTACACCTTC,CASSFGQGYGYTF
-,-,TRBV18,TRBJ2-7,TGTGCCAGCTCACTAACCGACATCTTCTACGAGCAGTACTTC,CASSLTDIFYEQYF
-,-,TRBV25-1,TRBJ1-4,TGTGCCAGCAAGTCGGGTATCACAACTAATGAAAAACTGTTTTTT,CASKSGITTNEKLFF
few,-,TRBV25-1,TRBJ1-2,TGTGCCAGCAGTGAAACCGGGTTTTATGGCTACACCTTC,CASSETGFYGYTF
-,-,TRBV10-2,TRBJ2-1,TGCGCCAGCCGTCTTGAACCCGCAGGACTTAACTACAATGAGCAGTTCTTC,CASRLEPAGLNYNEQFF
few,-,TRBV14,TRBJ1-4,TGTGCCAGCAGCCACGTTGATCGGGGCGCGTACCGTGAAAAACTGTTTTTT,CASSHVDRGAYREKLFF
-,-,TRBV7-9,TRBJ2-2,TGTGCCAGCTCGATGGGGGCCGGGGAGCTGTTTTTT,CASSMGAGELFF
few,-,TRBV9,TRBJ2-7,TGTGCCAGCAGCGCACTCCCGGGGAGCTCCTACGAGCAGTACTTC,CASSALPGSSYEQYF
-,-,TRBV3-1/TRBV3-2,TRBJ1-1,TGTGCCAGCAGACGGGACACCATTAAGAACACTGAAGCTTTCTTT,CASRRDTIKNTEAFF
-,TRBD2,TRBV6-5,TRBJ2-1,TGTGCCAGTAAAAGGGGACTAGGGTCCTACAATGAGCAGTTCTTC,CASKRGLGSYNEQFF
-,-,TRBV7-2,TRBJ2-7,TGTGCCAGCAGCTTATCTGGGGGCAAGTCCTACGAGCAGTACTTC,CASSLSGGKSYEQYF
many,-,TRBV12-3/TRBV12-4,TRBJ1-6,TGTGCCAGCAGTCGGGGGGATTCACCCCTCCACTTT,CASSRGDSPLHF
few,TRBD1,TRBV27,TRBJ1-2,TGTGCCAGCAGTTTATCGACAGGGATCTATGGCTACACCTTC,CASSLSTGIYGYTF
-,-,TRBV6-1,TRBJ1-2,TGTGCCAGCAGTGAAGGACAGCCGATAGGCTATGGCTACACCTTC,CASSEGQPIGYGYTF
-,TRBD2,TRBV10-3,TRBJ2-3,TGTGCCATCAGTGAGTCGGTAGGACTAGCGGGGGGCACAGATACGCAGTATTTT,CAISESVGLAGGTDTQYF
-,-,TRBV2,TRBJ2-2,TGTGCCAGCAGTGAAACAGAAGGCTGGGAGCTGTTTTTT,CASSETEGWELFF
-,TRBD1,TRBV12-5,TRBJ1-4,TGTGCTAGACCCGCACAGGGACAGGGGGCGCCAACTAATGAAAAACTGTTTTTT,CARPAQGQGAPTNEKLFF
-,TRBD1,TRBV7-9,TRBJ2-1,TGTGCCAGCAGCTTAGGGGGACAGGGTTTTTCCAATGAGCAGTTCTTC,CASSLGGQGFSNEQFF
-,TRBD1,TRBV4-3,TRBJ1-6,TGCGCCAGCAGCCAAGATCACGACAGGGGAAATTCACCCCTCCACTTT,CASSQDHDRGNSPLHF
-,-,TRBV6-1,TRBJ1-2,TGTGCCAGCAGTGAAACCAGCGTTTATGGCTACACCTTC,CASSETSVYGYTF
-,-,TRBV19,TRBJ1-1,TGTGCCAGTAGTGGGGCAGTGAACACTGAAGCTTTCTTT,CASSGAVNTEAFF
-,-,TRBV7-9,TRBJ2-3,TGTGCCAGCAGTTCAAAAAGGCTCCCGGATACGCAGTATTTT,CASSSKRLPDTQYF
-,-,TRBV7-9,TRBJ1-3,TGTGCCAGCAGCTTAAACAGTAGAGGAAACACCATATATTTT,CASSLNSRGNTIYF
-,-,TRBV7-2,TRBJ2-7,TGTGCCAGCAGCTCCGCATCGGCAGGGGTGGGGGAGCAGTACTTC,CASSSASAGVGEQYF
-,TRBD2,TRBV5-1,TRBJ2-5,TGCGCCAGCAGTTCCGACCCAAGCGGGGTAAGACAAGAGACCCAGTACTTC,CASSSDPSGVRQETQYF
-,TRBD2,TRBV11-2,TRBJ2-1,TGTGCCAGCAGCCTACTAGCGGGGGGGCCGGGTGAGCAGTTCTTC,CASSLLAGGPGEQFF
-,-,TRBV19,TRBJ1-1,TGTGCCAGTGGGTACACTGAAGCTTTCTTT,CASGYTEAFF